The 23 T cell receptor beta chains listed next were all sequenced from one sample in a study of T cell changes during pregnancy in multiple sclerosis. Data came from immunoSEQ multiplex PCR; TCRdb stores just in-frame clones and leaves some out. Among about 42,000 clones listed, nearly 90% were seen once. Sequences were derived from CD4+ T cells from peripheral blood mononuclear cells, sampled after pregnancy. These receptors were collected from a female donor with multiple sclerosis, enrolled in a pregnancy study.

This chain joins TRBV5-1 and TRBJ1-3; D is unclear. V was shortened by 5 bases and J by 3 bases, with 9 bases between the two germline ends. Germline loops: CDR1 SGHRS, CDR2 YFSETQ. There are 13 residues in the CDR3. This CDR3 reads CASSRDLGNTIYF. DNA of the CDR3: TGCGCCAGCAGTCGGGATCTTGGAAACACCATATATTTT.

The genes are TRBV30 and TRBJ1-1, with TRBD1 identical over 7 bases. The CDR3 loop spans 12 amino acids. Germline V gives CDR1 GTSNPN, CDR2 SVGIG (reference sequence). The CDR3 nucleotides read TGTGCTTCCGACAGGGTACGCACTGAAGCTTTCTTT. Translation: CASDRVRTEAFF.

The V call is TRBV19, the J call TRBJ1-5; D may be TRBD1 (5 bases). CDR1 and CDR2 from the germline V gene are LNHDA and SQIVND (reference sequence). The CDR3 runs 16 residues. The V gene lost 4 bases and the J gene lost 4 bases, with 17 bases spanning the gap. The CDR3 DNA sequence: TGTGCCAGTAGTACCCCGGGGGGAAGGGGAAATCAGCCCCAGCATTTT. It specifies CASSTPGGRGNQPQHF.

The chain has TRBV15 and TRBJ1-1; TRBD1 might be the D (5 bases). Germline V gene data show CDR1 as LNHNV and CDR2 as YYDKDF (reference sequence). The germline V and J ends were trimmed by 7 bases and 5 bases, with 14 bases remaining between them. The CDR3 covers 13 residues. The CDR3, as DNA: TGTGCCACCATATCGCAGGGAGGGACTGAAGCTTTCTTT. Translated: CATISQGGTEAFF.

The chain carries TRBV18 and TRBJ1-1; 8 bases are shared with TRBD1. Per the germline V gene, CDR1 is KGHSH and CDR2 is LQKENI. With 5 bases clipped from V and 11 bases from J, the junction kept 10 bases outside the gene matches. The CDR3 is 13 amino acids. CDR3 sequence (DNA): TGTGCCAGCTCAGTTACACAGGGGGAGCGGGCTTTCTTT. This codes for CASSVTQGERAFF. Using reference TRBV18 and TRBJ1-1 for the parts outside the CDR3, the full variable domain is NAGVMQNPRHLVRRRGQEARLRCSPMKGHSHVYWYRQLPEEGLKFMVYLQKENIIDESGMPKERFSAEFPKEGPSILRIQQVVRGDSAAYFCASSVTQGERAFFGQGTRLTVV.

CDR3 residues: CASSFDAGGNEKLFF. The CDR3 coding sequence is TGTGCCAGCAGCTTTGATGCGGGAGGGAATGAAAAACTGTTTTTT. J is TRBJ1-4 and V is TRBV11-2, with no clear D. The V end was cut by 3 bases, the J end by 5 bases, with 13 bases between. Germline values: CDR1 SGHAT, CDR2 FQNNGV. The CDR3 is 15 residues long.

The chain joins TRBV2 to TRBJ1-6, with 8 positions matching TRBD1. J lost 7 bases, V lost 2 bases, and 13 bases had no gene match. Per the germline V gene, CDR1 is SNHLY and CDR2 is FYNNEI. CDR3 length: 18 residues. This chain's CDR3 is CASSERRPRDRKNSPLHF. CDR3 coding DNA: TGTGCCAGCAGTGAAAGACGCCCCCGGGACAGGAAAAATTCACCCCTCCACTTT.

The rearrangement joins TRBV11-2 to TRBJ2-2; D unclear. The V end was cut by 5 bases, the J end by 1 base, with 17 bases between. The CDR3 contains 17 residues. Per the germline V gene, CDR1 is SGHAT and CDR2 is FQNNGV. The CDR3 nucleotides are TGTGCCAGCAGCCAGAGGTTCGGTACGGGGAACACCGGGGAGCTGTTTTTT. This sequence encodes CASSQRFGTGNTGELFF.

The rearrangement joins TRBV4-2 to TRBJ2-1; D may be TRBD2 (5 bases). Looked up from germline, CDR1 is LGHNA and CDR2 is YNFKEQ. This CDR3 region has 19 residues. V was clipped by 1 base and J by 2 bases, with 21 bases between them. CDR3 region: CASSQVASGRARAYNEQFF. The CDR3 DNA is TGTGCCAGCAGCCAAGTCGCGTCAGGTCGGGCGCGGGCCTACAATGAGCAGTTCTTC.

Note on this clone: Other DNA sequences in the same sample also yield this CDR3. DNA for the CDR3: TGCGCCAGCAGCCAAGATCCCCAAACTAGCGGGGGGACTTACAATGAGCAGTTCTTC. It is translated as CASSQDPQTSGGTYNEQFF. The chain couples TRBV4-1 to TRBJ2-1; 12 bases line up with TRBD2. The trim removed 0 bases at V and 4 bases at J, leaving 10 bases unmatched. CDR1 is MGHRA and CDR2 is YSYEKL in the germline V gene. This CDR3 comprises 19 residues.

The chain couples TRBV18 to TRBJ1-2, with TRBD1 as a possible D gene (6 bases). CDR3 length: 13 amino acids. V was trimmed by 1 base and J by 5 bases, leaving 8 bases between them. Germline V gene lookup returns CDR1 KGHSH and CDR2 LQKENI. CDR3 residues: CASSPQGVYGYTF. CDR3 DNA: TGTGCCAGCTCACCACAGGGGGTGTATGGCTACACCTTC. Variable domain in full (rest from reference TRBV18 and TRBJ1-2): NAGVMQNPRHLVRRRGQEARLRCSPMKGHSHVYWYRQLPEEGLKFMVYLQKENIIDESGMPKERFSAEFPKEGPSILRIQQVVRGDSAAYFCASSPQGVYGYTFGSGTRLTVV.

V and J are TRBV27 and TRBJ1-5, with D maybe TRBD1 (5 bases). This CDR3 region has 17 residues. Germline V CDR1 and CDR2: MNHEY, SMNVEV (reference sequence). The V and J ends lost 2 bases and 4 bases respectively, with 18 bases between them. The CDR3: CASSLRPPQGTNQPQHF. CDR3 nucleotide sequence: TGTGCCAGCAGTTTACGCCCCCCGCAGGGAACAAATCAGCCCCAGCATTTT.

The chain has TRBV6-1 and TRBJ2-7; D remains ambiguous. The CDR3 spans 14 residues. Trimming took off 6 bases at V and 3 bases at J, with 15 bases between the two ends. Germline V lookup: CDR1 MNHNS, CDR2 SASEGT. CDR3 bases: TGTGCCAGCAGCTCACATCCCTTTCTCTACGAGCAGTACTTC. Its protein is CASSSHPFLYEQYF.

The chain couples TRBV6-6 to TRBJ1-3, with D possibly matching TRBD1 (5 bases). This CDR3 contains 16 residues. The germline V and J ends were trimmed by 5 bases and 0 bases, with 14 bases remaining between them. Germline values: CDR1 MNHNY, CDR2 SVGAGI (reference sequence). The CDR3 region is CASSRQTAISGNTIYF. CDR3 DNA sequence: TGTGCCAGCAGTAGACAGACAGCCATCTCTGGAAACACCATATATTTT.

This chain uses TRBV7-3 with TRBJ1-6; maybe TRBD1 (5 bases). V was clipped by 3 bases and J by 5 bases, with 11 bases between them. This CDR3 has 15 residues. Germline loops: CDR1 SGHTA, CDR2 FQGTGA. The CDR3 sequence: CASSFRAGDNSPLHF. In DNA form, the CDR3 reads TGTGCCAGCAGCTTCAGGGCGGGAGATAATTCACCCCTCCACTTT.

This clone was counted between two and nine times. This chain links TRBV5-1 with TRBJ2-3, with 7 bases that match TRBD2. The V and J ends lost 2 bases and 2 bases, in that order; junction bases with no gene match: 5. Germline CDR1 reads SGHRS; CDR2 reads YFSETQ. The length of the CDR3 is 15 residues. CDR3 DNA sequence: TGCGCCAGCAGCTTTGGGGGGGGGAACACAGATACGCAGTATTTT. The encoded protein is CASSFGGGNTDTQYF.

The chain joins TRBV5-5 to TRBJ2-6; no definite D call. The CDR3 extends over 16 amino acids. The germline V and J ends were trimmed by 0 bases and 4 bases, with 11 bases remaining between them. Per the germline V gene, CDR1 is SGHKS and CDR2 is YYEKEE (reference sequence). The CDR3 protein is CASSLGAQTGANVLTF. The CDR3 DNA is TGTGCCAGCAGCTTGGGGGCTCAAACCGGGGCCAACGTCCTGACTTTC.

This chain joins TRBV5-4 and TRBJ2-1; possibly TRBD1 for D (5 bases). V was cut by 0 bases and J by 1 base, with 5 bases left in between. The germline CDR1 and CDR2 sequences are SGHNT and YYREEE (reference sequence). The CDR3 spans 14 residues. The CDR3 spells CASSLGTSYNEQFF. For the CDR3, the DNA is TGTGCCAGCAGCTTGGGGACATCCTACAATGAGCAGTTCTTC.

This clone was counted only a few times. The V call is TRBV28, the J call TRBJ1-1, with 9 bases matching TRBD1. This CDR3 has 13 residues. Germline V gives CDR1 MDHEN, CDR2 SYDVKM. Unmatched junction bases numbered 8, after V lost 5 bases and J lost 10 bases. The CDR3 is CASSTGQGWRAFF. In DNA form, the CDR3 reads TGTGCCAGCAGTACCGGACAGGGGTGGCGAGCTTTCTTT. The variable domain in full, with the rest retrieved from reference TRBV28 and TRBJ1-1, is DVKVTQSSRYLVKRTGEKVFLECVQDMDHENMFWYRQDPGLGLRLIYFSYDVKMKEKGDIPEGYSVSREKKERFSLILESASTNQTSMYLCASSTGQGWRAFFGQGTRLTVV.

This clone has just one count. The V and J genes are TRBV19 and TRBJ1-4, with TRBD1 identical over 7 bases. With 4 bases clipped from V and 4 bases from J, the junction kept 9 bases outside the gene matches. Germline V CDR1 and CDR2: LNHDA, SQIVND (reference sequence). The CDR3 is 16 amino acids. DNA for the CDR3: TGTGCCAGTAGTACCAGAGGACAGGACTATAATGAAAAACTGTTTTTT. This sequence encodes CASSTRGQDYNEKLFF. The variable domain in full, completed from reference TRBV19 and TRBJ1-4, reads DGGITQSPKYLFRKEGQNVTLSCEQNLNHDAMYWYRQDPGQGLRLIYYSQIVNDFQKGDIAEGYSVSREKKESFPLTVTSAQKNPTAFYLCASSTRGQDYNEKLFFGSGTQLSVL.

The V and J genes are TRBV9 and TRBJ2-7; TRBD1 agrees at 7 bases. This CDR3 has 15 amino acids. The V gene's germline CDR1 is SGDLS and CDR2 YYNGEE. V was clipped by 2 bases and J by 3 bases; unmatched bases: 8. The CDR3 coding sequence is TGTGCCAGCAGCGTGTCAGGGACAGAGTACTACGAGCAGTACTTC. Protein sequence: CASSVSGTEYYEQYF.

This clone was counted between two and nine times. The chain uses TRBV5-1 and TRBJ1-1; 9 nucleotides align to TRBD1. Per germline, CDR1 SGHRS and CDR2 YFSETQ. The ends lost 8 bases at V and 3 bases at J; junction bases unmatched: 8. This CDR3 region has 14 residues. CDR3 coding DNA: TGCGCCAGTTACAGGGGGCTCCTGGACACTGAAGCTTTCTTT. Its protein is CASYRGLLDTEAFF. Drawing the rest from reference TRBV5-1 and TRBJ1-1, the complete variable domain is KAGVTQTPRYLIKTRGQQVTLSCSPISGHRSVSWYQQTPGQGLQFLFEYFSETQRNKGNFPGRFSGRQFSNSRSEMNVSTLELGDSALYLCASYRGLLDTEAFFGQGTRLTVV.

The chain couples TRBV5-5 to TRBJ2-1; no firm D call. Trimming took 0 bases from V and 2 from J, leaving 12 bases between them. The CDR3 spans 16 residues. Looked up from germline, CDR1 is SGHKS and CDR2 is YYEKEE (reference sequence). The CDR3 loop is CASSLVSRFAYNEQFF. CDR3 in DNA: TGTGCCAGCAGCTTGGTTTCCAGGTTCGCCTACAATGAGCAGTTCTTC.